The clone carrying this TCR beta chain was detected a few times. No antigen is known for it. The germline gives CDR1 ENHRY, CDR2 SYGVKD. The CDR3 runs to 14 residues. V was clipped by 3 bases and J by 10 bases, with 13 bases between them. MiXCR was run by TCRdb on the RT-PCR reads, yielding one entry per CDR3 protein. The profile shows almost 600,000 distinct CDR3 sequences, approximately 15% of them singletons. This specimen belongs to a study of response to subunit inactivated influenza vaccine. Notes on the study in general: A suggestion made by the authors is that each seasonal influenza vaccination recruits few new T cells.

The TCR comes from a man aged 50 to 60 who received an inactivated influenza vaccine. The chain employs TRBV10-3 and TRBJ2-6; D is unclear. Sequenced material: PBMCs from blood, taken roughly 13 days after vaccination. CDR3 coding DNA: TGTGCCATCAGTGACTTTAGTGTCGCGAACGTCCTGACTTTC. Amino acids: CAISDFSVANVLTF.